Sequencing of this T cell receptor beta chain was carried out in a study of T-cell memory formation after mild COVID-19. V dropped 5 bases and J dropped 2; count of bases not matched to a gene: 11. Germline V gene data show CDR1 as MNHNS and CDR2 as SASEGT. The CDR3 is 16 amino acids. The study's findings and limits: CD4+ contracting clones lay mainly in CM and EM, CD8+ ones in EMRA. CD4/CD8 balance characterized clones contracting day 15 to 85, and CD4+ skew characterized later expanders.

MiXCR, run by TCRdb on the 5' RACE reads, gives a single entry per CDR3 protein. The table includes around 500,000 distinct CDR3 sequences, around a sixth detected once. On this clonotype: Its antigen is not known.

The material sequenced was PBMCs or a T cell subset sorted from them (not recorded which). This chain joins TRBV6-1 and TRBJ2-7; 8 positions agree with TRBD2. The receptor was derived from an adult woman who had mild COVID-19 (a few samples of this study predate the infection). Cell type and time point are not known. CDR3 sequence reads: CASSSPGLGRAYEQYF. Written as DNA, the CDR3 is TGTGCCAGCAGTTCTCCGGGACTAGGGCGGGCCTACGAGCAGTACTTC.